These 19 T cell receptor beta chains share one sample of origin, sequenced in a study of metastatic and nonmetastatic thyroid tumors. From the PCR reads, TCRdb re-called clones with MiXCR. The sample contains about 69,000 clones, 13% to 15% of which appear only once. Each patient went into thyroid surgery without having received any treatment. What was sequenced was blood. These receptors were taken from a male donor with papillary thyroid cancer or a benign thyroid nodule (not recorded which). Some clones in this sample may be carry-over from other donors' samples.

This clone was counted at least ten times. The chain has TRBV2 and TRBJ1-5; possibly TRBD1 for D (6 bases). Trimming removed 5 bases at V and 4 bases at J, with 18 bases between. The CDR3 contains 16 residues. CDR1 and CDR2 from the germline V gene are SNHLY and FYNNEI. CDR3 amino acids: CASSIEIDRPNQPQHF. CDR3 nucleotides: TGTGCCAGCAGTATAGAGATCGACAGGCCAAATCAGCCCCAGCATTTT.

This clone has at least ten counts. The V and J genes are TRBV11-3 and TRBJ2-3; D call uncertain. The CDR3 length is 16 residues. V was trimmed by 5 bases and J by 1 base, leaving 16 bases between them. Germline-derived CDR1 and CDR2 are SGHNT and YENEEA. The CDR3 sequence is CASSPSYGQRTDTQYF. Written as DNA, the CDR3 is TGTGCCAGCAGCCCCTCCTACGGTCAGCGCACAGATACGCAGTATTTT.

This clone was seen more than once but under ten times. The chain has TRBV27 and TRBJ2-6, with D maybe TRBD2 (5 bases). V was shortened by 6 bases and J by 2 bases, with 11 bases between the two germline ends. This CDR3 region has 15 residues. The germline gives CDR1 MNHEY, CDR2 SMNVEV (reference sequence). The CDR3 region has the DNA TGTGCCAGCAGAGCGGCAGCGGCTGGGGCCAACGTCCTGACTTTC. Translated: CASRAAAAGANVLTF.

This clone was recorded many times. The V call is TRBV19, the J call TRBJ1-6, with D hard to call. The V gene lost 1 base and the J gene lost 7 bases, with 5 bases spanning the gap. The CDR3 totals 13 residues. From germline, CDR1 is LNHDA and CDR2 SQIVND (reference sequence). The CDR3 loop reads CASSIATNSPLHF. In DNA form, the CDR3 reads TGTGCCAGTAGTATAGCGACCAATTCACCCCTCCACTTT.

In this sample, this clone turned up many times. The V gene is TRBV6-5, the J gene TRBJ1-3; the D gene is possibly TRBD1 (5 bases). Germline CDR1 is MNHEY and CDR2 is SVGAGI. The CDR3 totals 16 residues. V lost 0 bases, J lost 4 bases, and 13 bases lay in between. As DNA, the CDR3 is TGTGCCAGCAGTTACTCCCCTGGGGCGGGAGGAAACACCATATATTTT. It yields the protein CASSYSPGAGGNTIYF.

This clone was recorded at least ten times. V is TRBV14 and J is TRBJ1-2; D call uncertain. Germline V gives CDR1 SGHDN, CDR2 FVKESK. The CDR3 has 15 residues. The germline V and J ends were trimmed by 0 bases and 7 bases, with 15 bases remaining between them. The CDR3 reads CASSQEGDLKGGYTF. The CDR3, as DNA: TGTGCCAGCAGCCAAGAGGGAGACCTAAAGGGTGGCTACACCTTC. Full variable domain (rest looked up from reference TRBV14 and TRBJ1-2): EAGVTQFPSHSVIEKGQTVTLRCDPISGHDNLYWYRRVMGKEIKFLLHFVKESKQDESGMPNNRFLAERTGGTYSTLKVQPAELEDSGVYFCASSQEGDLKGGYTFGSGTRLTVV.

The chain recombines TRBV20-1 with TRBJ1-2, with 7 bases aligning to TRBD1. J lost 1 base, V lost 8 bases, and 16 bases had no gene match. The CDR3 is 16 amino acids. Germline lookup yields CDR1 DFQATT and CDR2 SNEGSKA (reference sequence). The CDR3 bases are TGCAGTAACGACCGGGACAGCGACCCGTTTAACTATGGCTACACCTTC. This sequence encodes CSNDRDSDPFNYGYTF.

The chain joins TRBV4-3 to TRBJ2-1; D is tentatively TRBD1 or TRBD2 (5 bases each). This CDR3 contains 20 residues. The V and J ends lost 1 base and 1 base respectively, with 23 bases between them. Germline CDR1 is LGHNA and CDR2 is YSLEER. CDR3 protein: CASSQAPLRGSDRSYNEQFF. In DNA form, the CDR3 reads TGCGCCAGCAGCCAAGCCCCCTTACGCGGGTCAGACAGATCCTACAATGAGCAGTTCTTC.

In this sample, this clone turned up many times. The rearrangement uses TRBV19 and TRBJ1-1; TRBD1 matches at 7 bases. J lost 0 bases, V lost 5 bases, and 6 bases had no gene match. Germline CDR1 is LNHDA and CDR2 is SQIVND (reference sequence). The CDR3 consists of 15 residues. The CDR3 protein is CASSLRQGLNTEAFF. The CDR3 bases are TGTGCCAGTAGTCTCCGACAGGGCTTGAACACTGAAGCTTTCTTT.

This clone was counted at least ten times. V usage is TRBV18 and J usage is TRBJ2-7, with TRBD1 matching 11 bases. Germline-derived CDR1 and CDR2 are KGHSH and LQKENI. The CDR3 extends over 17 amino acids. With 4 bases clipped from V and 1 base from J, the junction kept 9 bases outside the gene matches. This CDR3 reads CASSRESGTGGSYEQYF. The CDR3 nucleotides are TGTGCCAGCTCACGAGAGTCAGGGACAGGGGGATCCTACGAGCAGTACTTC.

A remark on this clone: Given a much more abundant clone one base away, this may be a read error. This sequence joins TRBV6-5 and TRBJ1-1; perhaps TRBD1 as D (6 bases). Germline values: CDR1 MNHEY, CDR2 SVGAGI. The CDR3 covers 15 residues. CDR3 amino acids: CVSSYSRGGGTESFF. The DNA for the CDR3 is TGTGTCAGCAGTTACTCGCGGGGGGGCGGCACTGAATCTTTCTTT.

This clone has a handful of counts. The chain employs TRBV6-1 and TRBJ1-4; no definite D call. CDR1 is MNHNS, CDR2 SASEGT, per germline. CDR3 length equals 16 residues. Trimming removed 4 bases from V and 8 bases from J, with 20 bases in between. The CDR3 loop reads CASSGVMVRFWEKLFF. CDR3 nucleotides: TGTGCCAGCAGTGGAGTGATGGTCAGGTTTTGGGAAAAACTGTTTTTT.

This clone turned up a few times. The rearrangement uses TRBV27 and TRBJ1-5; no clear D. The germline gives CDR1 MNHEY, CDR2 SMNVEV (reference sequence). Trimming pared 3 bases from V and 4 bases from J, leaving 7 bases between. CDR3 length: 13 residues. CDR3 residues: CASSLGQNQPQHF. DNA of the CDR3: TGTGCCAGCAGTTTGGGTCAGAATCAGCCCCAGCATTTT.

Many counts were recorded for this clone. This rearrangement joins TRBV11-2 to TRBJ2-6; the D is unclear. This CDR3 spans 18 amino acids. The germline V and J ends were trimmed by 0 bases and 0 bases, with 12 bases remaining between them. Germline loops: CDR1 SGHAT, CDR2 FQNNGV. The CDR3 DNA reads as TGTGCCAGCAGCTTAGAAGCCAGAACCAGCTCTGGGGCCAACGTCCTGACTTTC. It codes for CASSLEARTSSGANVLTF.

CDR3 loop: CASSLAGDPYEQYF. DNA for the CDR3: TGTGCCAGCAGTTTGGCAGGGGATCCATACGAGCAGTACTTC. The chain combines TRBV27 with TRBJ2-7; weak D call: TRBD1 (6 bases). The CDR3 spans 14 residues. Germline V gene data show CDR1 as MNHEY and CDR2 as SMNVEV (reference sequence). V was trimmed by 3 bases and J by 4 bases, leaving 13 bases between them.

This clone was found many times. The chain joins TRBV7-9 to TRBJ2-1, with a weak D call TRBD1 (6 bases). From germline, CDR1 is SEHNR and CDR2 FQNEAQ (reference sequence). Trimming left V 2 bases short and J 9 bases short, with 14 bases between. The CDR3 runs to 14 residues. CDR3 amino acids: CASSLSRQTGEQFF. The CDR3 bases are TGTGCCAGCAGCTTATCGCGGCAGACAGGTGAGCAGTTCTTC.

This clone was seen repeatedly, ten times or more. The rearrangement uses TRBV11-2 and TRBJ2-7, with TRBD2 as a possible D gene (5 bases). CDR3 length equals 13 residues. Trimming removed 1 base at V and 6 bases at J, with 10 bases between. Germline V gives CDR1 SGHAT, CDR2 FQNNGV. CDR3 DNA sequence: TGTGCCAGCAGCTTAGTCGGAGGATCCGAGCAGTACGTC. It codes for CASSLVGGSEQYV.

The table lists this clone with many counts. The V call is TRBV7-9, the J call TRBJ1-4, with D unclear. The germline V gene encodes CDR1 SEHNR and CDR2 FQNEAQ (reference sequence). Trimming pared 1 base from V and 8 bases from J, leaving 8 bases between. This CDR3 spans 13 amino acids. In DNA, the CDR3 is TGTGCCAGCAGCTTAGTAGAAGGGGAAAAACTGTTTTTT. Translating it yields CASSLVEGEKLFF.

This clone showed up just once. This chain joins TRBV30 and TRBJ1-1; D might be TRBD1 (5 bases). The V gene lost 5 bases and the J gene lost 7 bases, with 20 bases spanning the gap. CDR3 length equals 14 residues. Germline lookup yields CDR1 GTSNPN and CDR2 SVGIG (reference sequence). The CDR3: CAWGTGTPYNEAFF. The CDR3, as DNA: TGTGCCTGGGGAACCGGGACTCCCTATAATGAAGCTTTCTTT. The variable domain in full, with the rest retrieved from reference TRBV30 and TRBJ1-1, is SQTIHQWPATLVQPVGSPLSLECTVEGTSNPNLYWYRQAAGRGLQLLFYSVGIGQISSEVPQNLSASRPQDRQFILSSKKLLLSDSGFYLCAWGTGTPYNEAFFGQGTRLTVV.